The rows below give T cell receptor beta chains drawn from one sample of a study of T cell responses to AZD1222 COVID-19 vaccine. Assay: immunoSEQ multiplex PCR; the TCRdb copy retains only in-frame clones and omits some. The profile covers 95,000 to 150,000 clones, with more than 75% appearing a single time and about 10% taken by the ten largest. The sequencing used peripheral blood, collected on day 0 of AZD1222 vaccination. All receptors come from an adult in good health. CDR3s include the opening cysteine and the closing phenylalanine or tryptophan. Each record gives: J gene, V gene, CDR3 protein.

>TRBJ2-1|TRBV10-3
CAISDFKDSLGNEQFF
>TRBJ1-5|TRBV10-1
CASSELREEGNQPQHF
>TRBJ1-6|TRBV6-5
CASRPDRDRSPLHF
>TRBJ1-4|TRBV5-1
CASSPDMGYEKLFF
>TRBJ2-7|TRBV4-3
CASSRARSVDEQYF
>TRBJ2-5|TRBV6-5
CASSYRGRETQYF
>TRBJ1-2|TRBV7-3
CASSRTTGNYGYTF
>TRBJ1-2|TRBV25-1
CASSETDTFYGYTF
>TRBJ1-6|TRBV15
CATSRDELLNSPLHF
>TRBJ2-5|TRBV2
CASRGDQETQYF
>TRBJ2-7|TRBV5-5
CASNPSGENEQYF
>TRBJ2-7|TRBV7-5
CARSSVQPGEQYF
>TRBJ2-7|TRBV6-5
CASRSGTGSYEQYF
>TRBJ1-6|TRBV7-9
CAGTRVGGFSPLHF
>TRBJ2-2|TRBV7-3
CASSLLDRVDTGELFF
>TRBJ2-7|TRBV4-3
CASSQDLYGRPGTYEQYF
>TRBJ1-2|TRBV7-9
CASSLDNYGYTF
>TRBJ2-5|TRBV19
CASSVHGSQETQYF
>TRBJ1-5|TRBV19
CASSVGQGNQPQHF
>TRBJ2-7|TRBV6-5
CASRGPAVALSEQYF
>TRBJ2-7|TRBV10-1
CASSYYGARISYEQYF
>TRBJ2-2|TRBV24-1
CATSPSGGTGELFF
>TRBJ2-3|TRBV9
CASSAGTSLSTDTQYF
>TRBJ2-7|TRBV3-1/TRBV3-2
CASSRATGGEQYF
>TRBJ1-5|TRBV5-6
CASSFSSGNQPQHF
>TRBJ1-4|TRBV29-1
CSVGSGRSPGKLFF
>TRBJ2-7|TRBV7-6
CASSQGQGRGTYEQYF
>TRBJ2-7|TRBV11-2
CASSPPGWGKVEQYF
>TRBJ2-2|TRBV10-3
CAISLTGPNTGELFF
>TRBJ2-7|TRBV6-1
CASSEGPEPGQYF
>TRBJ2-7|TRBV4-1
CASSLRTGAEQYF
>TRBJ2-1|TRBV7-2
CASSLESGNYNEQFF
>TRBJ2-2|TRBV28
CASSRAHTGELFF
>TRBJ1-6|TRBV4-3
CASSQVFALPGSPLHF
>TRBJ2-7|TRBV19
CASSRRQSYEQYF
>TRBJ1-1|TRBV19
CATVGGTGVPEAFF
>TRBJ2-1|TRBV2
CASSGTSDEQFF
>TRBJ1-4|TRBV5-5
CASSLINEKLFF
>TRBJ2-7|TRBV10-2
CASMTGGGGYEQYF
>TRBJ2-1|TRBV27
CASRKGGVNNEQFF
>TRBJ1-2|TRBV2
CASSDWDSYYGYTF
>TRBJ2-6|TRBV5-5
CASSPQPTGANVLTF
>TRBJ2-1|TRBV5-1
CASSLGRIGYNEQFF
>TRBJ2-1|TRBV19
CASSISGVNSYNEQFF
>TRBJ2-5|TRBV7-2
CASSLRGPRETQYF